The entry that follows covers one TCR beta chain sequence. CDR1 KGHSH and CDR2 LQKENI come from the germline V gene. V was pared by 1 base and J by 13 bases, with 10 bases of the junction left unmatched. This CDR3 region has 14 residues. The PCR had 60 Vbeta and 13 Jbeta primers. The assay was immunoSEQ multiplex PCR, and TCRdb's table has in-frame clones only and misses some. Of around 150,000 clones in the sample, about 78% were seen once. These data belong to a study of cytomegalovirus exposure and HLA in healthy donors. The chain joins TRBV18 to TRBJ1-5, with 7 bases that match TRBD1. The sample comprised PBMCs. The receptor was derived from a man aged 50 or older in good health and CMV-seropositive. The CDR3 here is CASSPQGASIRQHF. Here the CDR3 DNA reads TGTGCCAGCTCACCACAGGGGGCGAGTATAAGGCAGCATTTT.